This T cell receptor beta chain was captured in a study of blood T cell repertoires in COVID-19. Study context: The United States, Italy and Spain were the sources of the acute and convalescent COVID-19 samples. PBMCs, B-cell-depleted T cells, or T cells provided the cDNA or gDNA that made up the material.

In germline, CDR1 is SGDLS, CDR2 YYNGEE. The CDR3 is made up of 13 amino acids. V was cut by 3 bases and J by 1 base, with 7 bases left in between. In the authors' workflow: Researchers report that nucleated cell counts were estimated from reference gene primer amplification. Measured with immunoSEQ multiplex PCR; TCRdb has only the in-frame clones, and not every one. V, J and clone size reflect that table, while D and trimming were determined from the DNA. Of some 78,000 clones listed, 70% to 90% are singletons. The sequence derives from a man between 65 and 80 years old with active or convalescent COVID-19. The V call is TRBV9, the J call TRBJ1-1; D gene uncertain. Sequenced: peripheral blood. For the CDR3, the DNA is TGTGCCAGCAGCGCCGACACGAACACTGAAGCTTTCTTT. Protein sequence: CASSADTNTEAFF.